This T cell receptor beta chain was captured in a study of blood T cell repertoires in COVID-19. At the level of the study: The United States, Italy and Spain provided the acute and convalescent COVID-19 samples.

The data were produced by immunoSEQ multiplex PCR, yet TCRdb's version contains in-frame clones alone and is incomplete. The sample shows roughly 63,000 clones, 85% to 90% of them seen only once. J lost 4 bases, V lost 0 bases, and 9 bases had no gene match. Germline CDR1 SGDLS, CDR2 YYNGEE. The CDR3 has 16 residues. This sequence joins TRBV9 and TRBJ1-1; 7 bases map to TRBD1. Sequencing was performed on peripheral blood. This sequence originates from a middle-aged man with acute or convalescent COVID-19. The CDR3 protein is CASSVVSGQGVTEAFF. The CDR3 nucleotides are TGTGCCAGCAGCGTAGTAAGTGGGCAGGGGGTCACTGAAGCTTTCTTT.